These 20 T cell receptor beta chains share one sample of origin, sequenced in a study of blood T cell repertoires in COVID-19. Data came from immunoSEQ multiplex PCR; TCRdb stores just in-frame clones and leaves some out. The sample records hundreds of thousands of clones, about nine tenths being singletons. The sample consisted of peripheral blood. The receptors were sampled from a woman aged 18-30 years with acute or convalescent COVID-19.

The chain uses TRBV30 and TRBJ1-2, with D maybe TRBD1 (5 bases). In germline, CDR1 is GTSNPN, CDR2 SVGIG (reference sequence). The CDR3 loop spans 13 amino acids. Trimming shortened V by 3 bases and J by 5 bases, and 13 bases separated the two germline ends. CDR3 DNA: TGTGCCTGGAGGAGTCCAGGGAGGTATGGCTACACCTTC. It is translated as CAWRSPGRYGYTF.

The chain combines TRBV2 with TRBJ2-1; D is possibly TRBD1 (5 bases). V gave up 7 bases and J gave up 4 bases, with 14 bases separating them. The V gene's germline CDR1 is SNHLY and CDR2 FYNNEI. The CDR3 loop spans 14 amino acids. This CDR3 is CASKAQGWYNEQFF. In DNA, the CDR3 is TGTGCCAGCAAGGCCCAGGGTTGGTACAATGAGCAGTTCTTC.

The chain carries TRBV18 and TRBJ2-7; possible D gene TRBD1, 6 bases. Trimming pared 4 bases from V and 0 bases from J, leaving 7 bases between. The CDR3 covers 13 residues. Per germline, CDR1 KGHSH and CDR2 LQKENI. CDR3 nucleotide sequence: TGTGCCAGCTCACACAGGGACTCCTACGAGCAGTACTTC. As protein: CASSHRDSYEQYF.

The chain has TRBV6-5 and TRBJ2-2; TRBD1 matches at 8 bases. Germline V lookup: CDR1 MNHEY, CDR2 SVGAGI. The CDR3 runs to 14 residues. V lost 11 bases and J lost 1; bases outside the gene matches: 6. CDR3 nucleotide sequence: TGTGCCGCAGCCAGGGGGCGGAACACCGGGGAGCTGTTTTTT. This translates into CAAARGRNTGELFF.

The CDR3 loop reads CASMPGISSQETQYF. The CDR3 DNA is TGTGCCAGTATGCCCGGGATTTCCAGCCAAGAGACCCAGTACTTC. The chain recombines TRBV19 with TRBJ2-5; possibly TRBD2 for D (5 bases). CDR1 is LNHDA, CDR2 SQIVND, per germline (reference sequence). V lost 7 bases to trimming and J lost 1 base, with 16 bases between them. The CDR3 runs 15 residues.

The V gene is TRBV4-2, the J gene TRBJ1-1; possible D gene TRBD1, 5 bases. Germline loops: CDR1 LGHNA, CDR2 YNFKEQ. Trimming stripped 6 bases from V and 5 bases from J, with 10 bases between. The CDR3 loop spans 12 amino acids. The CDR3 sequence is CASSPQGTEAFF. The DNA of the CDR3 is TGTGCCAGCAGTCCTCAGGGAACTGAAGCTTTCTTT.

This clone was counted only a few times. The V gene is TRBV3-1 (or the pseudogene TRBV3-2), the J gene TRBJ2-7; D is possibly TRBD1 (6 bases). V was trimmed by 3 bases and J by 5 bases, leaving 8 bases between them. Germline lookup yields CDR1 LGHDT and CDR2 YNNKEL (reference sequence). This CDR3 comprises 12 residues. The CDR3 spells CASSQQGHEQYF. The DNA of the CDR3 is TGTGCCAGCAGCCAGCAGGGGCACGAGCAGTACTTC.

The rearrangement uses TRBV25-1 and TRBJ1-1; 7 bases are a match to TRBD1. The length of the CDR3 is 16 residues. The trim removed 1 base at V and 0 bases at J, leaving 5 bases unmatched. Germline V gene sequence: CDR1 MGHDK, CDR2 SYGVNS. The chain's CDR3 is CASSELGGPMNTEAFF. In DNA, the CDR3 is TGTGCCAGCAGTGAATTAGGGGGCCCAATGAACACTGAAGCTTTCTTT.

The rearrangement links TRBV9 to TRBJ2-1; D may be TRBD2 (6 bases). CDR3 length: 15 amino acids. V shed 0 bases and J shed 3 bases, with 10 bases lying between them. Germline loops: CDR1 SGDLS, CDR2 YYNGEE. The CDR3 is CASSVVGGNYNEQFF. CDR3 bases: TGTGCCAGCAGCGTAGTGGGGGGAAACTACAATGAGCAGTTCTTC.

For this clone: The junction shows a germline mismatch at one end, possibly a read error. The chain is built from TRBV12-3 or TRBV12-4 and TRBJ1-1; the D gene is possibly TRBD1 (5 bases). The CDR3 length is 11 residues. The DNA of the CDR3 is TGTGCCAGCAGTTTACTGACAGCCAGGGAATTT. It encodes CASSLLTAREF.

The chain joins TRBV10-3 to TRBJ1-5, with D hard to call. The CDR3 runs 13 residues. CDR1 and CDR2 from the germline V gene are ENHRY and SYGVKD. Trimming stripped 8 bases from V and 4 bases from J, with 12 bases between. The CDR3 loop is CAIGWQANQPQHF. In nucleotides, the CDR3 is TGTGCCATCGGTTGGCAGGCGAATCAGCCCCAGCATTTT.

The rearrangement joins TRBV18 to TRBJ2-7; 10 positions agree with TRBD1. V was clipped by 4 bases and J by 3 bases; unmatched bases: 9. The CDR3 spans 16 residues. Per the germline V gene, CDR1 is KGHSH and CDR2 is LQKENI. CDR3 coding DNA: TGTGCCAGCTCACGTGACCGGGACAGGGGCGTCTACGAGCAGTACTTC. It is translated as CASSRDRDRGVYEQYF.

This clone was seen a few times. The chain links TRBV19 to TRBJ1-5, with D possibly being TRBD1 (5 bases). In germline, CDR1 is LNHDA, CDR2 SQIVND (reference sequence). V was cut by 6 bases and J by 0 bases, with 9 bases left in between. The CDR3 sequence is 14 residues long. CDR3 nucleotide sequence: TGTGCCAGTAGGACAGATTATAGCAATCAGCCCCAGCATTTT. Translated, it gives CASRTDYSNQPQHF.

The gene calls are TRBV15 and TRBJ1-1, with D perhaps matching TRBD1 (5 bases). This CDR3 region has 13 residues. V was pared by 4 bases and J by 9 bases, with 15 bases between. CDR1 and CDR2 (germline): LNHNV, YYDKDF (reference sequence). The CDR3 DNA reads TGTGCCACCAGCATAATAGGGGAGGAAAAAGCTTTCTTT. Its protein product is CATSIIGEEKAFF. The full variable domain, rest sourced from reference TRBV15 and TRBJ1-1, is DAMVIQNPRYQVTQFGKPVTLSCSQTLNHNVMYWYQQKSSQAPKLLFHYYDKDFNNEADTPDNFQSRRPNTSFCFLDIRSPGLGDTAMYLCATSIIGEEKAFFGQGTRLTVV.

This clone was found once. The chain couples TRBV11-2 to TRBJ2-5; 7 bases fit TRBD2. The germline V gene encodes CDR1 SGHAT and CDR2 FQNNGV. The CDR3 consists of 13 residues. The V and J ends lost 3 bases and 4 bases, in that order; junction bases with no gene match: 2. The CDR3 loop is CASSLWGGETQYF. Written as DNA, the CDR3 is TGTGCCAGCAGCTTGTGGGGGGGAGAGACCCAGTACTTC.

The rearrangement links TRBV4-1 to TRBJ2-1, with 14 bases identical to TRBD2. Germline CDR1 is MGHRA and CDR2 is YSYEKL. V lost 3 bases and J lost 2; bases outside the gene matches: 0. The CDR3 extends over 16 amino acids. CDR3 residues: CASSQGLAGAYNEQFF. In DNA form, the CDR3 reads TGCGCCAGCAGCCAGGGACTAGCGGGGGCCTACAATGAGCAGTTCTTC.

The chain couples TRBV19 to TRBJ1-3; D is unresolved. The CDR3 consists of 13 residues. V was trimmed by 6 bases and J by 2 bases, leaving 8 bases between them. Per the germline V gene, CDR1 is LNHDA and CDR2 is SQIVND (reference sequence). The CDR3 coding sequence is TGTGCCAGTAGGAGTTTGGCTGGAAACACCATATATTTT. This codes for CASRSLAGNTIYF.

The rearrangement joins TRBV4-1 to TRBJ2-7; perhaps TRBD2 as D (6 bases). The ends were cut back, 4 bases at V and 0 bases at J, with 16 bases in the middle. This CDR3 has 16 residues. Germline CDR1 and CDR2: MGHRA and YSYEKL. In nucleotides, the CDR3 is TGCGCCAGCAGCCTGACTTCAGGGACTCTCTCCTACGAGCAGTACTTC. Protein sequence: CASSLTSGTLSYEQYF.

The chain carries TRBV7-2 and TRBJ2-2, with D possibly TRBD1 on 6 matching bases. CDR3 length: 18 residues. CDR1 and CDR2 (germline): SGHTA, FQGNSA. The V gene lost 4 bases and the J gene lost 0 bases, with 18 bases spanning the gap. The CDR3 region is CASSSKGYGQTNTGELFF. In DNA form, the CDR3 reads TGTGCCAGCAGCTCAAAGGGGTATGGACAGACGAACACCGGGGAGCTGTTTTTT.

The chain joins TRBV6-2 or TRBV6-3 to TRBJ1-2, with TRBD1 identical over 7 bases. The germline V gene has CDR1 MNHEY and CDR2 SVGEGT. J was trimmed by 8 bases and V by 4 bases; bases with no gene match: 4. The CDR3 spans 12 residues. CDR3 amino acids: CASSLGQLGYTF. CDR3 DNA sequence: TGTGCCAGCAGTTTGGGACAGTTAGGCTACACCTTC.